Shown below are 7 T cell receptor beta chains from a single sample sequenced in a study of follicular helper T cells after annual influenza vaccination. Sample time point: 2013-2014 season, 7 days after vaccination. Profiled with immunoSEQ multiplex PCR; TCRdb holds only in-frame clones, not every one. The sample comprises approximately 8,700 clones, around 80% of which are singletons, and more than 2.5% rests with the top ten. This material consisted of CXCR5+ CD38- circulating T follicular helper cells from blood, taken 7 days after influenza vaccination. Subset in this sample: circulating Tfh, non-naive CD4+CXCR5+PD-1+ (ICOS+CD38+ or ICOS-CD38-). The source is an adult who received the influenza vaccine.

This chain uses TRBV7-2 with TRBJ2-2, with TRBD1 identical over 7 bases. V gave up 0 bases and J gave up 1 base; unmatched junction bases: 5. Per the germline V gene, CDR1 is SGHTA and CDR2 is FQGNSA. The length of the CDR3 is 17 residues. CDR3 sequence (DNA): TGTGCCAGCAGCTTAGCTGCGACAGGGTGGAACACCGGGGAGCTGTTTTTT. Encoded protein: CASSLAATGWNTGELFF.

The chain uses TRBV28 and TRBJ1-4, with D perhaps TRBD1 (5 bases). Germline V gene lookup returns CDR1 MDHEN and CDR2 SYDVKM. The CDR3 runs 16 residues. V was shortened by 5 bases and J by 4 bases, with 17 bases between the two germline ends. The CDR3: CASSGHTTGFNEKLFF. In DNA form, the CDR3 reads TGTGCCAGCAGTGGACATACTACAGGTTTTAATGAAAAACTGTTTTTT.

This clone was picked up a small number of times. CDR3 in DNA: TGTGCCTGGAGTGGTGACAGGGGTCGGAACACTGAAGCTTTCTTT. Protein: CAWSGDRGRNTEAFF. V and J are TRBV30 and TRBJ1-1; 8 bases are a match to TRBD1. The CDR3 extends over 15 amino acids. Trimming removed 1 base from V and 1 base from J; junction bases left unmatched: 5. Germline V CDR1 and CDR2: GTSNPN, SVGIG (reference sequence). The full variable domain, completed using reference TRBV30 and TRBJ1-1, is SQTIHQWPATLVQPVGSPLSLECTVEGTSNPNLYWYRQAAGRGLQLLFYSVGIGQISSEVPQNLSASRPQDRQFILSSKKLLLSDSGFYLCAWSGDRGRNTEAFFGQGTRLTVV.

This chain connects TRBV11-3 to TRBJ2-3; possibly TRBD1 for D (5 bases). Trimming removed 0 bases from V and 5 bases from J, with 9 bases in between. The CDR3 covers 14 residues. Per the germline V gene, CDR1 is SGHNT and CDR2 is YENEEA. Here the CDR3 DNA reads TGTGCCAGCAGCTTAGACCCTAGGGGAGATACGCAGTATTTT. This sequence encodes CASSLDPRGDTQYF.

The DNA for the CDR3 is TGTGCCAGCAGCCGTGCTAGCGGGGGGGGCACAGATACGCAGTATTTT. Translation gives CASSRASGGGTDTQYF. The chain carries TRBV7-3 and TRBJ2-3; 12 bases match TRBD2. V shed 5 bases and J 1 base; nucleotides not matched to a gene: 4. This CDR3 contains 16 residues. The germline CDR1 and CDR2 sequences are SGHTA and FQGTGA.

This clone was detected only once. CDR3 bases: TGTGCCAGCAGCCAAGGGGGAGTTGGGAACACTGAAGCTTTCTTT. This codes for CASSQGGVGNTEAFF. The V gene is TRBV4-2, the J gene TRBJ1-1, with D uncertain. Germline V CDR1 and CDR2: LGHNA, YNFKEQ. The CDR3 extends over 15 amino acids. Deletions cut 1 base from V and 1 base from J, with 10 bases between.

This chain links TRBV4-2 with TRBJ2-7; D gene unclear. Deletions cut 3 bases from V and 1 base from J, with 13 bases between. Germline-derived CDR1 and CDR2 are LGHNA and YNFKEQ. This CDR3 region has 15 residues. Here the CDR3 DNA reads TGTGCCAGCAGCCAGGGCCCGGAAGCTTCCTACGAGCAGTACTTC. Its protein product is CASSQGPEASYEQYF.